The 10 T cell receptor beta chains in this list originate from one sample, sequenced in a study of T cells in Graves' hyperthyroidism and ophthalmopathy. Using RNA transcripts as the source, TCR beta CDR3 regions were amplified. The study used the HTBI primer set for a first-round RT-PCR of the TCR CDR3. MiXCR, run by TCRdb on the multiplex PCR reads, gives a single entry per CDR3 protein. The sample records about 160,000 distinct CDR3 sequences, approximately 9% being singletons. Sequencing was carried out using blood. Receptors originate from a woman aged 18-29 years with Graves' hyperthyroidism that later progressed to Graves' ophthalmopathy.

This clonotype was seen many times. V is TRBV7-8 and J is TRBJ2-7; 9 bases map to TRBD1. CDR3 length: 15 residues. Losses at the gene ends were 4 bases for V and 3 bases for J; bases not matched to a gene: 7. Germline V gene lookup returns CDR1 SGHVS and CDR2 FQNEAQ. The CDR3 loop reads CASSWETGGGYEQYF. The DNA for the CDR3 is TGTGCCAGCAGCTGGGAGACAGGGGGAGGCTACGAGCAGTACTTC.

This clonotype was found many times. This rearrangement joins TRBV5-1 to TRBJ2-7; no reliable D call. V gave up 0 bases and J gave up 8 bases, with 6 bases separating them. Germline V lookup: CDR1 SGHRS, CDR2 YFSETQ. The CDR3 runs 11 residues. The CDR3 region is CASSLDGKQYF. The CDR3 coding sequence is TGCGCCAGCAGCTTGGATGGGAAGCAGTACTTC.

This clonotype was recorded at least ten times. The V and J genes are TRBV9 and TRBJ1-2, with D perhaps matching TRBD1 (5 bases). The V gene lost 6 bases and the J gene lost 7 bases, with 16 bases spanning the gap. CDR1 and CDR2 (germline): SGDLS, YYNGEE. This CDR3 has 13 amino acids. The CDR3 protein is CASTQGEGSGYTF. CDR3 in DNA: TGTGCCAGCACCCAGGGTGAAGGGTCTGGCTACACCTTC.

The V and J genes are TRBV4-1 and TRBJ2-7, with unresolved D. In germline, CDR1 is MGHRA, CDR2 YSYEKL. Trimming took off 4 bases at V and 5 bases at J, with 15 bases between the two ends. The CDR3 is made up of 14 amino acids. CDR3 residues: CASSPPGQINEQYF. The CDR3 DNA is TGCGCCAGCAGCCCCCCCGGGCAGATCAACGAGCAGTACTTC.

This clonotype has a count of ten or more. This rearrangement joins TRBV20-1 to TRBJ1-2, with 7 positions matching TRBD1. Germline V gene sequence: CDR1 DFQATT, CDR2 SNEGSKA (reference sequence). This CDR3 spans 16 amino acids. V lost 3 bases and J lost 0; bases outside the gene matches: 10. CDR3 residues: CSASQGEMSANYGYTF. CDR3 nucleotides: TGCAGTGCTAGCCAGGGGGAAATGTCAGCTAACTATGGCTACACCTTC.

This clonotype was picked up many times. This chain links TRBV2 with TRBJ1-4, with TRBD1 as a possible D gene (5 bases). The CDR3 sequence is 14 residues long. V lost 2 bases to trimming and J lost 5 bases, with 9 bases between them. CDR1 is SNHLY, CDR2 FYNNEI, per germline. DNA for the CDR3: TGTGCCAGCAGTGAAAGGCAGGGAAATGAAAAACTGTTTTTT. It encodes CASSERQGNEKLFF.

This clonotype has just a few counts. This chain joins TRBV5-1 and TRBJ2-6; no clear D. CDR3 length: 16 residues. Trimming removed 4 bases at V and 2 bases at J, with 13 bases between. The germline CDR1 and CDR2 sequences are SGHRS and YFSETQ. The CDR3 sequence: CASSPTTVAGANVLTF. The CDR3 DNA sequence: TGCGCCAGCAGCCCTACGACGGTTGCTGGGGCCAACGTCCTGACTTTC.

This clonotype was counted at least ten times. This CDR3 reads CASSLQVSGNTIYF. Written as DNA, the CDR3 is TGTGCCAGCAGTTTACAGGTCTCTGGAAACACCATATATTTT. This chain connects TRBV28 to TRBJ1-3, with D uncertain. CDR3 length: 14 amino acids. Germline V gives CDR1 MDHEN, CDR2 SYDVKM. Trimming removed 2 bases at V and 0 bases at J, with 5 bases between.

This clonotype was counted ten times or more. The chain links TRBV28 to TRBJ2-7; the match to TRBD1 covers 8 bases. The length of the CDR3 is 14 residues. Germline lookup yields CDR1 MDHEN and CDR2 SYDVKM. Unmatched junction bases numbered 9, after V lost 3 bases and J lost 8 bases. The CDR3 sequence: CASSLADRGGKQYF. The CDR3 DNA follows: TGTGCCAGCAGTTTGGCAGACAGGGGTGGGAAGCAGTACTTC.

This clonotype was picked up many times. The chain links TRBV30 to TRBJ2-2; the match to TRBD1 covers 8 bases. V was clipped by 2 bases and J by 5 bases; unmatched bases: 4. This CDR3 comprises 14 residues. Germline CDR1 is GTSNPN and CDR2 is SVGIG (reference sequence). The CDR3 region has the DNA TGTGCCTGGAGTTGGACAGGGCGGACCGGGGAGCTGTTTTTT. It translates to CAWSWTGRTGELFF.